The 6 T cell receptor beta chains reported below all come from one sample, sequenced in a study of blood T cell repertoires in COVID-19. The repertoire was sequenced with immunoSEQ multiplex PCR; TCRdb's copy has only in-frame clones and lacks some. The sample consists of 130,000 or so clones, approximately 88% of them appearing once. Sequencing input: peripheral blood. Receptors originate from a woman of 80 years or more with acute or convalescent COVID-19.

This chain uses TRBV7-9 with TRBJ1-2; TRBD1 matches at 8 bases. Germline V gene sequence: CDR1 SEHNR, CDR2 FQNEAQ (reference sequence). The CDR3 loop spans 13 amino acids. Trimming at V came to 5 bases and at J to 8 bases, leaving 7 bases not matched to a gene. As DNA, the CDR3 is TGTGCCAGCAGCGCGACAGGGGAGCCCGGCTACACCTTC. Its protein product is CASSATGEPGYTF.

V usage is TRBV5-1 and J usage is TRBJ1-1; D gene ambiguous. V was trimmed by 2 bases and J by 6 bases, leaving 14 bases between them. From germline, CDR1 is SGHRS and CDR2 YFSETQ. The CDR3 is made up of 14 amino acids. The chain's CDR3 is CASSLNTGIAEAFF. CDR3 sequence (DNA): TGCGCCAGCAGCTTAAACACGGGGATCGCTGAAGCTTTCTTT.

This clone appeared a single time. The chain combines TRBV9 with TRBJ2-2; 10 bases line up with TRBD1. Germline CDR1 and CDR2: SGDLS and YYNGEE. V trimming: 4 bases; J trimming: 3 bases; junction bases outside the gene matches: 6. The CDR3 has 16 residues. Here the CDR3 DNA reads TGTGCCAGCAGCCCTCACGGGACAGGGGACACCGGGGAGCTGTTTTTT. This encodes CASSPHGTGDTGELFF.

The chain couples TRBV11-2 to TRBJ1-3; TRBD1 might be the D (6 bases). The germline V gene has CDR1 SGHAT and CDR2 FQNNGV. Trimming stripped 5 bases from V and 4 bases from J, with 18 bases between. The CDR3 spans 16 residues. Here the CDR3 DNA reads TGTGCCAGCAGCATGAGACAGGAATATAAAGGAAACACCATATATTTT. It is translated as CASSMRQEYKGNTIYF.

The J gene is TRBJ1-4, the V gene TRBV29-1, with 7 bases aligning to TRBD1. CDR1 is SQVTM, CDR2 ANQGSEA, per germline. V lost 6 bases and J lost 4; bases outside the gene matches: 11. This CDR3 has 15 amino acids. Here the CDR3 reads CSVFIHGTVNEKLFF. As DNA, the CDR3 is TGCAGCGTCTTTATCCACGGGACAGTTAATGAAAAACTGTTTTTT.

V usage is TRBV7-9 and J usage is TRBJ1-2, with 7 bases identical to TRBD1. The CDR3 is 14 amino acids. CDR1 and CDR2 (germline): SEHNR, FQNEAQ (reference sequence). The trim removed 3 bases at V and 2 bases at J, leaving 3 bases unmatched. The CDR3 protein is CASSFGTENYGYTF. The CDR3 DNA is TGTGCCAGCAGCTTCGGGACAGAGAACTATGGCTACACCTTC.